The present T cell receptor (beta chain) was sequenced within a study of regulatory T cells in long-lasting Graves disease. Study-wide context: Antithyroid drugs had been given to newly diagnosed Graves' patients for under 3 months.

For TCR beta, libraries came from iRepertoire HTBI primers and Arm-PCR of CDR3 regions. TCRdb re-called the multiplex PCR reads through MiXCR, storing one row per CDR3 protein. Of 350,000 to 550,000 distinct CDR3 sequences in the sample, 15% were seen once. Time point defined: newly diagnosed GD, antithyroid drugs for less than 3 months. Generation of the TCR library employed RNA extracted from PBMCs. Each of the patients was recruited from an endocrinology department situated in Xi'an, China. The sample holds many counts of this clonotype. This sample also appeared in a second study, on T cells in Graves' hyperthyroidism and ophthalmopathy.

This receptor was taken from a woman aged 25-40 years with Graves disease. This material consisted of peripheral blood mononuclear cells (PBMCs), taken at new diagnosis, from a patient treated with antithyroid drugs.

The CDR3 sequence: CASTHPRNTEAFF. CDR3 DNA: TGTGCCAGCACCCATCCGAGGAACACTGAAGCTTTCTTT. The J gene is TRBJ1-1, the V gene TRBV7-8; D is ambiguous. CDR1 and CDR2 (germline): SGHVS, FQNEAQ. Trimming shortened V by 7 bases and J by 1 base, and 10 bases separated the two germline ends. The length of the CDR3 is 13 residues.